Presented here are 10 T cell receptor beta chains from one specimen sequenced in a study of blood T cell repertoires in COVID-19 (dated by TCRdb to between 2020 and 2021). The method was the immunoSEQ multiplex PCR assay. TCRdb carries this immuneACCESS record with in-frame sequences only. Its versions omit some clonotypes, under half of them owing to an unresolved V gene in the studies checked, with the rest unexplained. The sample profile shows roughly 140,000 clones; approximately 73% of them were found once. The ten top clones hold around 3.5% of the sample. The sequenced sample was peripheral blood. The origin of the receptors is a woman older than 75 with acute or convalescent COVID-19.

The J gene is TRBJ1-1, the V gene TRBV18, with D possibly being TRBD1 (6 bases). The CDR3 consists of 16 residues. Trimming cost V 0 bases and J 1 base, with 12 bases left between them. From germline, CDR1 is KGHSH and CDR2 LQKENI. CDR3 DNA: TGTGCCAGCTCACCACCGAACTGGGGACAGAACACTGAAGCTTTCTTT. It translates to CASSPPNWGQNTEAFF.

This clone has just a few counts. Here the CDR3 reads CASRGTANSPLHF. The CDR3, as DNA: TGTGCCAGCAGGGGGACAGCTAATTCACCCCTCCACTTT. The genes are TRBV2 and TRBJ1-6, with 7 positions matching TRBD1. Germline trimming cut 6 bases from V and 6 bases from J; bases unmatched to any gene: 2. The length of the CDR3 is 13 residues. Germline assignment: CDR1 SNHLY and CDR2 FYNNEI.

The V call is TRBV12-3 or TRBV12-4, the J call TRBJ2-2, with 8 positions matching TRBD1. The CDR3 runs to 13 residues. The V and J ends lost 7 bases and 8 bases, in that order; junction bases with no gene match: 6. This chain's CDR3 is CASIADRVGELFF. The CDR3 DNA is TGTGCCAGCATCGCGGACAGGGTAGGGGAGCTGTTTTTT.

The genes are TRBV6-6 and TRBJ1-2, with TRBD1 matching 7 bases. The germline CDR1 and CDR2 sequences are MNHNY and SVGAGI (reference sequence). The V segment lost 5 bases and the J segment 3 bases; nucleotides outside the gene matches: 9. There are 15 residues in the CDR3. The CDR3 reads CASSVNRDSYYGYTF. In DNA form, the CDR3 reads TGTGCCAGCAGTGTGAACCGGGACAGCTACTATGGCTACACCTTC.

The genes are TRBV29-1 and TRBJ2-1; 11 bases line up with TRBD2. The V gene's germline CDR1 is SQVTM and CDR2 ANQGSEA. The CDR3 spans 14 residues. V trimming: 4 bases; J trimming: 8 bases; junction bases outside the gene matches: 7. DNA for the CDR3: TGCAGCGTTGCAGGAACTAGCGGGAGCGATGAGCAGTTCTTC. This translates into CSVAGTSGSDEQFF.

The chain carries TRBV3-1 (or the pseudogene TRBV3-2) and TRBJ2-7; a possible D gene is TRBD1 (5 bases). V was trimmed by 1 base and J by 5 bases, leaving 12 bases between them. CDR1 LGHDT and CDR2 YNNKEL come from the germline V gene (reference sequence). The CDR3 runs to 14 residues. CDR3 protein: CASSQAWGKNEQYF. CDR3 bases: TGTGCCAGCAGCCAAGCCTGGGGCAAGAACGAGCAGTACTTC.

This sequence joins TRBV6-1 and TRBJ2-1, with 11 nucleotides matching TRBD2. Unmatched junction bases numbered 11, after V lost 4 bases and J lost 6 bases. CDR3 length: 17 amino acids. Germline V lookup: CDR1 MNHNS, CDR2 SASEGT. Here the CDR3 reads CASSGVSGRAGGNEQFF. The CDR3 nucleotides read TGTGCCAGCAGTGGAGTTAGCGGGAGGGCCGGGGGCAATGAGCAGTTCTTC.

The chain couples TRBV19 to TRBJ2-2, with 13 bases matching TRBD2. The CDR3 loop spans 15 amino acids. From germline, CDR1 is LNHDA and CDR2 SQIVND (reference sequence). This chain's CDR3 is CAAAWGTSGVGELFF. The CDR3 nucleotides are TGTGCAGCGGCCTGGGGGACTAGCGGGGTCGGGGAGCTGTTTTTT.

The V call is TRBV2, the J call TRBJ2-6, with 7 bases that match TRBD2. V gave up 4 bases and J gave up 0 bases; unmatched junction bases: 3. From germline, CDR1 is SNHLY and CDR2 FYNNEI. The CDR3 sequence is 16 residues long. CDR3 nucleotide sequence: TGTGCCAGCAGTGGGGACTACAACTCTGGGGCCAACGTCCTGACTTTC. It encodes CASSGDYNSGANVLTF.

The chain combines TRBV27 with TRBJ2-2; 9 nucleotides align to TRBD2. Unmatched junction bases numbered 0, after V lost 2 bases and J lost 2 bases. The germline V gene encodes CDR1 MNHEY and CDR2 SMNVEV (reference sequence). The length of the CDR3 is 15 residues. CDR3 bases: TGTGCCAGCAGTTTACTAGCGGGAAACACCGGGGAGCTGTTTTTT. It translates to CASSLLAGNTGELFF.